These 30 T cell receptor beta chains were all obtained from the same sample, sequenced in a study of CD8 T cells in Susac syndrome (dated by TCRdb to between 2017 and 2020). The library was generated by the immunoSEQ multiplex PCR assay. RNA was extracted using the RNeasy kit, and about 0.45 to 1 ug of the RNA was reverse transcribed with random hexamers. TCRdb ran its own pipeline on the public reads, namely fastp trimming at Q25 and MiXCR clone calling, and kept in-frame beta chains. Every entry covers one CDR3 protein and lists the most common genes and DNA from its rows. This sample lists over 95,000 distinct CDR3 sequences; around 90% were detected once. The ten largest clones add up to 0.13% to 0.15% of the sample. The material sequenced was CD4+ T cells from PBMCs. Every receptor here comes from a human donor in good health.

This chain's CDR3 is CASSSPQGNDYEQYF. The CDR3 DNA sequence: TGTGCCAGCAGCTCCCCTCAGGGTAACGACTACGAGCAGTACTTC. The V gene is TRBV7-9, the J gene TRBJ2-7; possibly TRBD1 for D (5 bases). The germline V gene encodes CDR1 SEHNR and CDR2 FQNEAQ (reference sequence). This CDR3 contains 15 residues. Trimming pared 4 bases from V and 3 bases from J, leaving 16 bases between. The full variable domain, rest sourced from reference TRBV7-9 and TRBJ2-7, is DTGVSQNPRHKITKRGQNVTFRCDPISEHNRLYWYRQTLGQGPEFLTYFQNEAQLEKSRLLSDRFSAERPKGSFSTLEIQRTEQGDSAMYLCASSSPQGNDYEQYFGPGTRLTVT.

This clonotype was detected once. The chain links TRBV7-9 to TRBJ2-7; 9 positions match TRBD1. CDR1 and CDR2 from the germline V gene are SEHNR and FQNEAQ (reference sequence). V was pared by 4 bases and J by 5 bases, with 9 bases of the junction left unmatched. The CDR3 contains 15 residues. The CDR3 DNA is TGTGCCAGCAGCTCGCTCGGACAGGGGACGGACGAGCAGTACTTC. The encoded protein is CASSSLGQGTDEQYF. Full variable domain (missing parts from reference TRBV7-9 and TRBJ2-7): DTGVSQNPRHKITKRGQNVTFRCDPISEHNRLYWYRQTLGQGPEFLTYFQNEAQLEKSRLLSDRFSAERPKGSFSTLEIQRTEQGDSAMYLCASSSLGQGTDEQYFGPGTRLTVT.

The V gene is TRBV20-1, the J gene TRBJ2-7; D possibly corresponds to TRBD2 (5 bases). CDR3 length: 14 residues. V shed 1 base and J shed 4 bases, with 14 bases lying between them. Germline CDR1 and CDR2: DFQATT and SNEGSKA (reference sequence). CDR3: CSARGPTRAYEQYF. In DNA form, the CDR3 reads TGCAGTGCTAGAGGCCCCACGCGGGCGTACGAGCAGTACTTC.

The J gene is TRBJ2-1, the V gene TRBV28; D unresolved. This CDR3 has 11 residues. Trimming took off 4 bases at V and 7 bases at J, with 5 bases between the two ends. Looked up from germline, CDR1 is MDHEN and CDR2 is SYDVKM. DNA for the CDR3: TGTGCCAGCAGTTCCCTGAATGAGCAGTTCTTC. This gives the protein CASSSLNEQFF.

The rearrangement joins TRBV11-2 to TRBJ2-3, with D perhaps matching TRBD2 (6 bases). This CDR3 has 17 residues. V was pared by 2 bases and J by 6 bases, with 21 bases between. The V gene's germline CDR1 is SGHAT and CDR2 FQNNGV. The CDR3 loop is CASSLFGDTLGRDTQYF. CDR3 nucleotide sequence: TGTGCCAGCAGCTTATTTGGCGACACCTTAGGGAGGGATACGCAGTATTTT.

The chain combines TRBV7-2 with TRBJ1-6, with D uncertain. CDR1 SGHTA and CDR2 FQGNSA come from the germline V gene. Trimming took 5 bases from V and 6 from J, leaving 14 bases between them. The CDR3 runs to 15 residues. The CDR3 reads CASSRGLLSNSPLHF. The CDR3 nucleotides are TGTGCCAGCAGCCGAGGGCTCCTGTCTAATTCACCCCTCCACTTT.

This chain uses TRBV29-1 with TRBJ2-1; D ambiguous. The CDR3 runs 16 residues. Per germline, CDR1 SQVTM and CDR2 ANQGSEA. The V and J ends lost 2 bases and 3 bases respectively, with 17 bases between them. The CDR3 nucleotides are TGCAGCGTTGAAATAAAAAACACGCTGTACTACAATGAGCAGTTCTTC. The encoded protein is CSVEIKNTLYYNEQFF.

This chain joins TRBV29-1 and TRBJ2-3, with unresolved D. V was clipped by 4 bases and J by 5 bases, with 4 bases between them. The CDR3 contains 10 residues. Germline V gene sequence: CDR1 SQVTM, CDR2 ANQGSEA. CDR3: CSVGGDTQYF. The CDR3 DNA reads TGCAGCGTTGGGGGAGATACGCAGTATTTT.

This chain uses TRBV29-1 with TRBJ2-7; D might be TRBD2 (6 bases). Trimming shortened V by 6 bases and J by 2 bases, and 14 bases separated the two germline ends. The germline V gene encodes CDR1 SQVTM and CDR2 ANQGSEA. This CDR3 contains 13 residues. CDR3 DNA sequence: TGCAGCGTCGCGCGGGGCCTCCCCTACGAGCAGTACTTC. Encoded protein: CSVARGLPYEQYF.

V is TRBV24-1 and J is TRBJ2-3, with a tentative D call TRBD1 (5 bases). Trimming pared 5 bases from V and 3 bases from J, leaving 14 bases between. Germline V lookup: CDR1 KGHDR, CDR2 SFDVKD. The CDR3 contains 15 residues. The chain's CDR3 is CATSAAGMGTDTQYF. DNA of the CDR3: TGTGCCACCAGTGCGGCAGGGATGGGGACAGATACGCAGTATTTT.

This rearrangement joins TRBV5-1 to TRBJ2-5; D may be TRBD1 (5 bases). The CDR3 spans 16 residues. The V end was cut by 4 bases, the J end by 1 base, with 17 bases between. From germline, CDR1 is SGHRS and CDR2 YFSETQ. As DNA, the CDR3 is TGCGCCAGCAGCGGTGGGGCTAGATCGCTCCAAGAGACCCAGTACTTC. Translating gives CASSGGARSLQETQYF.

This chain connects TRBV20-1 to TRBJ2-7; the D gene is possibly TRBD2 (6 bases). With 3 bases removed from V and 0 bases from J, the gap between germline ends came to 12 bases. Germline V CDR1 and CDR2: DFQATT, SNEGSKA (reference sequence). The CDR3 spans 14 residues. CDR3 protein: CSARRAGSSYEQYF. CDR3 DNA sequence: TGCAGTGCTAGGAGGGCGGGGAGCTCCTACGAGCAGTACTTC.

As to this clonotype: At one of its ends the junction is not consistent with the germline gene, which may arise from a read error. The chain carries TRBV5-6 and TRBJ2-7, with 9 bases that match TRBD1. The CDR3 is 15 amino acids. CDR1 SGHDT and CDR2 YYEEEE come from the germline V gene. CDR3 in amino acids: CAGSGLGTGIYEQYF. DNA of the CDR3: TGTGCCGGCAGCGGACTCGGGACAGGGATCTACGAGCAGTACTTC.

The chain has TRBV5-6 and TRBJ1-2; D is unresolved. Trimming took off 5 bases at V and 2 bases at J, with 13 bases between the two ends. The CDR3 is made up of 14 amino acids. CDR1 is SGHDT and CDR2 is YYEEEE in the germline V gene. The CDR3 loop is CASSSQPANYGYTF. The CDR3 bases are TGTGCCAGCAGTTCACAACCAGCAAACTATGGCTACACCTTC.

The V and J genes are TRBV18 and TRBJ2-7, with 11 nucleotides matching TRBD1. Germline loops: CDR1 KGHSH, CDR2 LQKENI. With 3 bases clipped from V and 7 bases from J, the junction kept 5 bases outside the gene matches. This CDR3 comprises 14 residues. CDR3 protein: CASSPRTGGGEQYF. Here the CDR3 DNA reads TGTGCCAGCTCACCCCGGACAGGGGGCGGGGAGCAGTACTTC.

This chain connects TRBV27 to TRBJ1-2; TRBD1 is a possible D gene (6 bases). This CDR3 spans 17 amino acids. The V gene lost 5 bases and the J gene lost 4 bases, with 23 bases spanning the gap. Germline lookup yields CDR1 MNHEY and CDR2 SMNVEV (reference sequence). The CDR3 DNA is TGTGCCAGCAGTGGGGGCGTGAGAGGCGCTACCTTCTATGGCTACACCTTC. Protein sequence: CASSGGVRGATFYGYTF.

This chain joins TRBV14 and TRBJ1-1; 9 positions agree with TRBD1. The length of the CDR3 is 11 residues. V was pared by 5 bases and J by 8 bases, with 0 bases of the junction left unmatched. The germline CDR1 and CDR2 sequences are SGHDN and FVKESK. The CDR3 sequence is CASSGTGEAFF. The DNA of the CDR3 is TGTGCCAGCAGCGGGACAGGGGAAGCTTTCTTT.

The chain links TRBV20-1 to TRBJ1-2, with 8 bases that match TRBD1. Trimming removed 6 bases from V and 9 bases from J; junction bases left unmatched: 18. This CDR3 contains 15 residues. Germline lookup yields CDR1 DFQATT and CDR2 SNEGSKA (reference sequence). This CDR3 reads CSAEPSDRGKARYTF. The CDR3 DNA follows: TGCAGTGCCGAACCTTCTGACAGGGGCAAAGCTCGCTACACCTTC.

This clonotype has only a few counts. The V call is TRBV7-9, the J call TRBJ2-7; D may match TRBD1 or TRBD2 (6 bases each). The CDR3 consists of 15 residues. Trimming pared 7 bases from V and 5 bases from J, leaving 21 bases between. Germline CDR1 and CDR2: SEHNR and FQNEAQ (reference sequence). Written as DNA, the CDR3 is TGTGCCAGCAAACTAGGAGGGGGACAAAGGGACGAGCAGTACTTC. Protein sequence: CASKLGGGQRDEQYF.

The J gene is TRBJ2-3, the V gene TRBV5-8, with TRBD2 identical over 10 bases. In germline, CDR1 is SGHTS, CDR2 YDEGEE. This CDR3 has 16 residues. Trimming took 0 bases from V and 7 from J; bases not matched to a gene: 8. DNA for the CDR3: TGTGCCAGCAGCTTGGCCACGGCTAGCGGGGGCAATACGCAGTATTTT. It translates to CASSLATASGGNTQYF. Filled out from reference TRBV5-8 and TRBJ2-3, the complete variable domain reads EAGVTQSPTHLIKTRGQQATLRCSPISGHTSVYWYQQALGLGLQFLLWYDEGEERNRGNFPPRFSGRQFPNYSSELNVNALELEDSALYLCASSLATASGGNTQYFGPGTRLTVL.

The CDR3 region is CASSVAGGSPSDSPLHF. The DNA of the CDR3 is TGTGCCAGCAGCGTAGCTGGGGGGTCCCCCTCAGATTCACCCCTCCACTTT. This chain links TRBV9 with TRBJ1-6; D may be TRBD1 (5 bases). The CDR3 totals 17 residues. Deletions cut 0 bases from V and 8 bases from J, with 18 bases between. Germline V gene lookup returns CDR1 SGDLS and CDR2 YYNGEE.

The chain couples TRBV12-3 or TRBV12-4 to TRBJ1-1; 8 nucleotides agree with TRBD1. Losses at the gene ends were 6 bases for V and 5 bases for J; bases not matched to a gene: 14. There are 16 residues in the CDR3. CDR3 sequence: CASSSRQGMYLTEAFF. DNA for the CDR3: TGTGCCAGCAGCTCCAGACAGGGGATGTATTTGACTGAAGCTTTCTTT.

This chain connects TRBV30 to TRBJ2-1; 10 bases are a match to TRBD2. The CDR3 extends over 15 amino acids. Germline loops: CDR1 GTSNPN, CDR2 SVGIG (reference sequence). V shed 1 base, J shed 6 bases, and the junction held 6 bases outside the gene matches. CDR3 sequence (DNA): TGTGCCTGGAGTGAGCTAGCGGGAGATCGCAATGAGCAGTTCTTC. Translating it yields CAWSELAGDRNEQFF.

The V call is TRBV7-9, the J call TRBJ2-7; 7 nucleotides agree with TRBD2. With 8 bases clipped from V and 7 bases from J, the junction kept 2 bases outside the gene matches. The germline CDR1 and CDR2 sequences are SEHNR and FQNEAQ (reference sequence). The CDR3 is made up of 10 amino acids. The CDR3 reads CASAGGEQYF. CDR3 DNA: TGTGCCAGCGCCGGGGGGGAGCAGTACTTC.

This sequence joins TRBV6-1 and TRBJ1-1; D ambiguous. V was pared by 5 bases and J by 1 base, with 8 bases between. Germline V gene data show CDR1 as MNHNS and CDR2 as SASEGT. The CDR3 runs 13 residues. The CDR3 loop reads CASSRQTNTEAFF. DNA for the CDR3: TGTGCCAGCAGTCGTCAAACGAACACTGAAGCTTTCTTT.

The J gene is TRBJ2-3, the V gene TRBV7-2, with 8 bases matching TRBD2. The CDR3 totals 18 residues. Germline values: CDR1 SGHTA, CDR2 FQGNSA. Trimming removed 0 bases from V and 3 bases from J; junction bases left unmatched: 11. The CDR3: CASSLASGSLARTDTQYF. In DNA, the CDR3 is TGTGCCAGCAGCTTAGCGAGCGGGAGCCTGGCGAGAACAGATACGCAGTATTTT.

This clonotype was counted once. V gene TRBV14 combines with J gene TRBJ1-1; 8 bases are a match to TRBD1. V lost 1 base to trimming and J lost 1 base; unmatched junction nucleotides: 8. This CDR3 comprises 17 residues. Germline V lookup: CDR1 SGHDN, CDR2 FVKESK. The CDR3 sequence: CASSQGAGGLRNTEAFF. The CDR3 nucleotides read TGTGCCAGCAGCCAAGGAGCAGGGGGCCTACGGAACACTGAAGCTTTCTTT.

This chain links TRBV29-1 with TRBJ1-1, with no clear D. The CDR3 spans 13 residues. Germline V lookup: CDR1 SQVTM, CDR2 ANQGSEA. The ends were cut back, 6 bases at V and 1 base at J, with 12 bases in the middle. In DNA, the CDR3 is TGCAGCGTCTCTACTGGCCCGAACACTGAAGCTTTCTTT. Translated, it gives CSVSTGPNTEAFF. Supplemented by reference TRBV29-1 and TRBJ1-1, the full variable domain reads SAVISQKPSRDICQRGTSLTIQCQVDSQVTMMFWYRQQPGQSLTLIATANQGSEATYESGFVIDKFPISRPNLTFSTLTVSNMSPEDSSIYLCSVSTGPNTEAFFGQGTRLTVV.

This chain uses TRBV6-6 with TRBJ1-2; weak D call: TRBD1 (5 bases). The CDR3 runs to 15 residues. V was clipped by 5 bases and J by 4 bases, with 17 bases between them. Looked up from germline, CDR1 is MNHNY and CDR2 is SVGAGI (reference sequence). The CDR3 is CASSATTARFYGYTF. In DNA, the CDR3 is TGTGCCAGCAGTGCTACGACAGCAAGATTCTATGGCTACACCTTC.

CDR3 bases: TGTGCCAGCTTCTCCGGTGCCAGGGTGACTGAAGCTTTCTTT. Protein: CASFSGARVTEAFF. This chain links TRBV6-6 with TRBJ1-1, with D perhaps TRBD1 (5 bases). The CDR3 has 14 residues. Per germline, CDR1 MNHNY and CDR2 SVGAGI (reference sequence). With 8 bases removed from V and 5 bases from J, the gap between germline ends came to 18 bases.